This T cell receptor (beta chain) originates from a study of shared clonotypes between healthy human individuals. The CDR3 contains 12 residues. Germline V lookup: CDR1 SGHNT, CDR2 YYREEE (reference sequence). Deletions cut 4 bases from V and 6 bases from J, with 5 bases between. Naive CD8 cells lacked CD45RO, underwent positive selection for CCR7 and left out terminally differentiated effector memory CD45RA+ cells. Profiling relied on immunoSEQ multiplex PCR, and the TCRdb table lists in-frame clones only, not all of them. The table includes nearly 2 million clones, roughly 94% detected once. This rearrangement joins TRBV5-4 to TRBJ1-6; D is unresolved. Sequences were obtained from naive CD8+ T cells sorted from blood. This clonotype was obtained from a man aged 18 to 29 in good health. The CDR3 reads CASSQANSPLHF. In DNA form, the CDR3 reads TGTGCCAGCAGCCAGGCTAATTCACCCCTCCACTTT.